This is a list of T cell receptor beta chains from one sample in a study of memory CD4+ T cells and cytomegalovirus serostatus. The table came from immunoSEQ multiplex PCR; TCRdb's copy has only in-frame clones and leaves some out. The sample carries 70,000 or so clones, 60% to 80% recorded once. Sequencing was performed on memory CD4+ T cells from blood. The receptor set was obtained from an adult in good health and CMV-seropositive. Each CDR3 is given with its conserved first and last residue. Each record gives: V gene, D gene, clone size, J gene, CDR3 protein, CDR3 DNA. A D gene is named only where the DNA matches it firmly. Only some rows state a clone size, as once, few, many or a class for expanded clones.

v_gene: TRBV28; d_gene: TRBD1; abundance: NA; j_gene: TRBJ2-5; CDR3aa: CASTDQDRGGEETQYF; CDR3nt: TGTGCCAGCACCGACCAGGACAGGGGGGGGGAAGAGACCCAGTACTTC
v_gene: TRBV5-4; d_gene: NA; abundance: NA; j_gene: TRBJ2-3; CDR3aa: CASSDQVTSTDTQYF; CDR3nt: TGTGCCAGCAGTGACCAGGTCACTAGCACAGATACGCAGTATTTT
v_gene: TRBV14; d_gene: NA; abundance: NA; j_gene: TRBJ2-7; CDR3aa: CASSGGLRYEQYF; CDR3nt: TGTGCCAGCAGTGGAGGACTAAGATACGAGCAGTACTTC
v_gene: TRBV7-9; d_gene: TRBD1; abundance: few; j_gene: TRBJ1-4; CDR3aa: CASSLGWDSNEKLFF; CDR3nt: TGTGCCAGCAGCTTAGGGTGGGACAGTAATGAAAAACTGTTTTTT
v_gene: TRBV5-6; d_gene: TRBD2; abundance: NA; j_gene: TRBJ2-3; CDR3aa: CASRGGAGDTDTQYF; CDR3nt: TGTGCCAGCAGGGGAGGGGCGGGAGACACAGATACGCAGTATTTT
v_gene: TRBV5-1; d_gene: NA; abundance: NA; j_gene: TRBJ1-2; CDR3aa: CASSLTRPNYGYTF; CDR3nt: TGCGCCAGCAGCCTTACAAGACCCAACTATGGCTACACCTTC
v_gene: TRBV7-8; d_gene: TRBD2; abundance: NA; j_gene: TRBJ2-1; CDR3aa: CASSLVGLAGPEQFF; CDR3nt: TGTGCCAGCAGCTTAGTGGGACTAGCGGGACCTGAGCAGTTCTTC
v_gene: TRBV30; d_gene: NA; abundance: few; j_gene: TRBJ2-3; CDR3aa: CAWRGTTATDTQYF; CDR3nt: TGTGCCTGGAGAGGAACCACAGCCACAGATACGCAGTATTTT
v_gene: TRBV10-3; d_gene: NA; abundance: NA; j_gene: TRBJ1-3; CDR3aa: CAIRIDNSGNTIYF; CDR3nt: TGTGCCATCAGGATTGACAACTCTGGAAACACCATATATTTT
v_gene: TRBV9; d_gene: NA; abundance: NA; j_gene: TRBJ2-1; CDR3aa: CASSVGLASNEQFF; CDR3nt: TGTGCCAGCAGCGTAGGCCTAGCATCCAATGAGCAGTTCTTC
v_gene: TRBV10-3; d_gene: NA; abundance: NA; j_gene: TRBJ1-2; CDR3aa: CAISESTLDWYYGYTF; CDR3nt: TGTGCCATCAGTGAGAGTACTTTAGATTGGTACTATGGCTACACCTTC
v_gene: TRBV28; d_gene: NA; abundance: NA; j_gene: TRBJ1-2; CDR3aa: CASNSEGIYGYTF; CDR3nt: TGTGCCAGCAACTCGGAGGGGATCTATGGCTACACCTTC
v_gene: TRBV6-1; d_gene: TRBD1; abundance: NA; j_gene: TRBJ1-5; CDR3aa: CASTQGGSSQPQHF; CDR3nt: TGTGCCAGCACCCAGGGGGGGTCCAGTCAGCCCCAGCATTTT
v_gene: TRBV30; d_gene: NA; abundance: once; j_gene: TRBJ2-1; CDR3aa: CAWSVRGAPRDEQFF; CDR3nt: TGTGCCTGGAGTGTACGGGGGGCCCCAAGGGATGAGCAGTTCTTC
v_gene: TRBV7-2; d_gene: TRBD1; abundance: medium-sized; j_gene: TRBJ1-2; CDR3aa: CASSLGEQGDGYTF; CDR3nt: TGTGCCAGCAGCTTAGGGGAACAGGGGGATGGCTACACCTTC
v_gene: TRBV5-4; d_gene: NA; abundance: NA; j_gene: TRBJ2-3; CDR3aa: CASSSPRITDTQYF; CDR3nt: TGTGCCAGCAGCTCCCCCCGTATCACAGATACGCAGTATTTT
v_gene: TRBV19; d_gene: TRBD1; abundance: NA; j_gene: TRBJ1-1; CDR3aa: CASSTGTANTEAFF; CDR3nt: TGTGCCAGTAGTACGGGGACAGCGAACACTGAAGCTTTCTTT
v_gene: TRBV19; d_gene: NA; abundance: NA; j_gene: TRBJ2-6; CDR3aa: CATTLGWSSGANVLTF; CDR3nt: TGTGCCACCACCTTGGGATGGAGCTCTGGGGCCAACGTCCTGACTTTC
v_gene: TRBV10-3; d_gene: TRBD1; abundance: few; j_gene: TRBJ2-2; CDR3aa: CAISQDRDTGELFF; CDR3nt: TGTGCCATCAGCCAGGACAGGGACACCGGGGAGCTGTTTTTT
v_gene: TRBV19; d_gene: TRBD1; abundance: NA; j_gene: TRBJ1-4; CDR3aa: CASSFTRDRDNEKLFF; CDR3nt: TGTGCCAGTAGTTTTACTCGGGACAGGGATAATGAAAAACTGTTTTTT
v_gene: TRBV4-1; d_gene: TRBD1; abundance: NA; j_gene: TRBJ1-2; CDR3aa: CASSLPRTGDGYTF; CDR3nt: TGCGCCAGCAGCCTCCCCCGGACAGGGGATGGCTACACCTTC
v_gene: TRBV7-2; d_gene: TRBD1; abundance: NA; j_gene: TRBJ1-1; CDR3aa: CASSEGLGQVTMNTEAFF; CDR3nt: TGTGCCAGCAGCGAAGGTTTGGGACAGGTCACAATGAACACTGAAGCTTTCTTT
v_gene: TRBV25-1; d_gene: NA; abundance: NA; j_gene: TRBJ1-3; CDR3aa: CASSEYVGDQNTIYF; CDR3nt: TGTGCCAGCAGTGAATACGTAGGCGACCAAAACACCATATATTTT
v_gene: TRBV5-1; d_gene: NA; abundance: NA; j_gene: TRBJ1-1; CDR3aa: CASSLALEFNTEAFF; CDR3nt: TGCGCCAGCAGCTTGGCCTTAGAGTTCAACACTGAAGCTTTCTTT